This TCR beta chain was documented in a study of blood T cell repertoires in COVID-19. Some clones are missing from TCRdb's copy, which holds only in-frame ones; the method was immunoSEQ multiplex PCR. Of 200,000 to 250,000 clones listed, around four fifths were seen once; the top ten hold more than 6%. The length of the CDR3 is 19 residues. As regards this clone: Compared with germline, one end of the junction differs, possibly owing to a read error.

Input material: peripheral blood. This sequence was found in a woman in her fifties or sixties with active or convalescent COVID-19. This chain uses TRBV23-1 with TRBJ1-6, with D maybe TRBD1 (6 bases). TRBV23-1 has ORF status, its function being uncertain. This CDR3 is CASGHLQGTYPSYNSPLHF. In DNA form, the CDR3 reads TGCGCCAGCGGTCACCTCCAGGGGACCTACCCTTCCTATAATTCACCCCTCCACTTT.